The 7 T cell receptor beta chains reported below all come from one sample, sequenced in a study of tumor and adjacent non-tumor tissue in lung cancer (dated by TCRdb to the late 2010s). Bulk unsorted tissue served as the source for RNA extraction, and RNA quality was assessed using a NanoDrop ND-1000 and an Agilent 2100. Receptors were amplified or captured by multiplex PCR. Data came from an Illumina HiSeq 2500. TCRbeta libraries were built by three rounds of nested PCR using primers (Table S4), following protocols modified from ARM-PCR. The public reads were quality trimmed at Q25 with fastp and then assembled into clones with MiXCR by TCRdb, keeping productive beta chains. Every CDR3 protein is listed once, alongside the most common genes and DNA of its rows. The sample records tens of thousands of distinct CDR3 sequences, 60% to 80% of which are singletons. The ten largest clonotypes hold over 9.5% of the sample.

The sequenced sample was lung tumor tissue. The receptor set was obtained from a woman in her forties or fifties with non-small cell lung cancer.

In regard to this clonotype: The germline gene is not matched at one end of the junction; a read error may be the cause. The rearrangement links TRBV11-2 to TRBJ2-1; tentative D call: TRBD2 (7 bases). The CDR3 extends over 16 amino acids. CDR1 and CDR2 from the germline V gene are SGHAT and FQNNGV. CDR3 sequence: CASSLEAGAGHNERFF. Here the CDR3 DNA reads TGTGCCAGCAGCTTAGAGGCGGGAGCGGGACACAATGAGCGGTTCTTC. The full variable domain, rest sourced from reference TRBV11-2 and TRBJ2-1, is EAGVAQSPRYKIIEKRQSVAFWCNPISGHATLYWYQQILGQGPKLLIQFQNNGVVDDSQLPKDRFSAERLKGVDSTLKIQPAKLEDSAVYLCASSLEAGAGHNERFFGPGTRLTVL.

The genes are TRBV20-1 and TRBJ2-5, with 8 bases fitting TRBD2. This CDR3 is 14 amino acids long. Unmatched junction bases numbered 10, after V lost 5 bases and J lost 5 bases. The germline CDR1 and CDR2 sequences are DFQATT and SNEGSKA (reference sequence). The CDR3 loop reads CSAGRIAGLETQYF. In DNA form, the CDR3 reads TGCAGTGCTGGGAGGATAGCGGGATTGGAGACCCAGTACTTC.

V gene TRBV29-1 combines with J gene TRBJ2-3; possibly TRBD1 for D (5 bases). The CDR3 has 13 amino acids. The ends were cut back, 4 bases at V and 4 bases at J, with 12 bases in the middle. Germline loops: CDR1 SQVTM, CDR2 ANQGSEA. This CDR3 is CSVASGIPDTQYF. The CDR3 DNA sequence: TGCAGCGTTGCATCAGGGATTCCAGATACGCAGTATTTT.

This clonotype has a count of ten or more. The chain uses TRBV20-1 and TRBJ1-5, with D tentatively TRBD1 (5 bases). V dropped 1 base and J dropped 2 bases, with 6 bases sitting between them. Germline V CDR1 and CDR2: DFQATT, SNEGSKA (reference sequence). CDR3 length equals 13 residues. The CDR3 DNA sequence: TGCAGTGCTAGAGGGGGCGGCAATCAGCCCCAGCATTTT. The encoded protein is CSARGGGNQPQHF.

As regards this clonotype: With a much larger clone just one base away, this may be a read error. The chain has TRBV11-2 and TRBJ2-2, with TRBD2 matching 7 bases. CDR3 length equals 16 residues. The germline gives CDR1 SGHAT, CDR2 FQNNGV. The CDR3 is CASSLQLASTTGELVF. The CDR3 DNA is TGTGCCAGCAGCTTACAACTAGCGTCTACTACCGGGGAGCTGGTTTTT.

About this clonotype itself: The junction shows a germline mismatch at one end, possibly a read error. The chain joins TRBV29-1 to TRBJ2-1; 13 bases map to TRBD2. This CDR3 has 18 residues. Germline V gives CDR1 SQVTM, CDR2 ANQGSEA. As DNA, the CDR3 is TGCAGCGTTGAAATGGGGGGGACTAGCGGGATGACCTACAACGAGCAGTTCTTC. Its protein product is CSVEMGGTSGMTYNEQFF.

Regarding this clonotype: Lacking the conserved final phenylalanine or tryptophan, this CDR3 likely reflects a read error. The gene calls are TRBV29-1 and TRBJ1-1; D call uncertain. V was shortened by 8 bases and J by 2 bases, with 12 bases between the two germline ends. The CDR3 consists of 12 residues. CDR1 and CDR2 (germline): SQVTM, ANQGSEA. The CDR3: CSTRMINTEAFI. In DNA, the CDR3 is TGCAGCACCAGAATGATAAACACTGAAGCTTTCATT.